This T cell receptor (beta chain) was sequenced during a study of spatial heterogeneity in lung cancer. This sample's time point: sample taken at primary tumor resection. The study sequenced unsorted whole RNA from tumor, nontumor lung or frozen PBMC. Every TCR cDNA molecule bore its own unique molecular identifier. MiXCR, applied by TCRdb to the 5' RACE reads, yields one record per CDR3 protein. The sample shows more than 10,000 distinct CDR3 sequences, about 5% of them seen only once. CDR1 and CDR2 (germline): SQVTM, ANQGSEA. CDR3 length: 14 amino acids. The V end was cut by 4 bases, the J end by 0 bases, with 10 bases between. The sample holds a few counts of this clonotype. Its antigen is still unknown. Study results and caveats: The number of expanded tumor alpha and beta chains correlated with mutation number.

The sample in question was lung tumor tissue, obtained at surgery. The rearrangement joins TRBV29-1 to TRBJ1-3; unclear D gene. This clonotype was sampled from a male donor with early-stage non-small cell lung cancer. The CDR3 DNA follows: TGCAGCGTTGCAGTACCGATCTCTGGAAACACCATATATTTT. Translation: CSVAVPISGNTIYF. The complete variable domain, with remaining parts taken from reference TRBV29-1 and TRBJ1-3, reads SAVISQKPSRDICQRGTSLTIQCQVDSQVTMMFWYRQQPGQSLTLIATANQGSEATYESGFVIDKFPISRPNLTFSTLTVSNMSPEDSSIYLCSVAVPISGNTIYFGEGSWLTVV.